This is a list of T cell receptor beta chains from one sample in a study of blood T cell repertoires in COVID-19. Generated by immunoSEQ multiplex PCR, the TCRdb table keeps only in-frame clones and is missing some. This table holds approximately 260,000 clones, 90% found once. Sequencing used peripheral blood. The receptors were sampled from a woman aged 55 to 70 with COVID-19, enrolled during active disease. Both conserved end residues are part of each CDR3. A D gene is named only where the DNA matches it firmly. Only part of the rows carry a size: once, few, many, or a class if the clone is expanded.

CDR3 protein	CDR3 DNA	D gene	clone size	V gene	J gene	CDR3 length
CASRTDRDYGYTF	TGTGCCAGCAGGACAGACAGGGACTATGGCTACACCTTC	TRBD1	.	TRBV6-5	TRBJ1-2	13
CASRPMGGTGELFF	TGTGCCAGCAGACCCATGGGGGGCACCGGGGAGCTGTTTTTT	.	once	TRBV5-4	TRBJ2-2	14
CASSREQGAWGYTF	TGCGCCAGCAGCCGTGAGCAGGGGGCTTGGGGCTACACCTTC	TRBD1	.	TRBV5-1	TRBJ1-2	14
CASSTTGVNYGYTF	TGTGCCAGCAGCACGACAGGGGTAAACTATGGCTACACCTTC	TRBD1	.	TRBV7-2	TRBJ1-2	14
CASSIRAGGPNTGELFF	TGCGCCAGCAGCATTCGAGCGGGGGGGCCGAACACCGGGGAGCTGTTTTTT	TRBD2	.	TRBV5-1	TRBJ2-2	17
CATQRMRGDRGCF	TGTGCTACCCAAAGAATGCGGGGGGATCGTGGATGCTTC	.	.	TRBV21-1	TRBJ2-4	13
CASSPFSGGFSYGYTF	TGTGCCAGCAGCCCCTTTTCAGGGGGTTTTAGCTATGGCTACACCTTC	TRBD1	.	TRBV7-9	TRBJ1-2	16
CASSLAGETQYF	TGTGCCAGCAGCTTAGCAGGGGAGACCCAGTACTTC	.	once	TRBV5-4	TRBJ2-5	12
CSVEDRGPGEKLFF	TGCAGCGTAGAAGACAGGGGTCCCGGTGAAAAACTGTTTTTT	TRBD1	.	TRBV29-1	TRBJ1-4	14
CASSIGSGSTEAFF	TGTGCCAGTAGTATAGGGTCGGGTAGCACTGAAGCTTTCTTT	.	.	TRBV19	TRBJ1-1	14
CASIPATGEGYTF	TGTGCCAGCATCCCAGCTACTGGAGAGGGCTACACCTTC	.	.	TRBV6-5	TRBJ1-2	13
CASSLAHTQGAGGYTF	TGCGCCAGCAGCTTGGCCCACACTCAGGGGGCAGGTGGCTACACCTTC	TRBD1	once	TRBV5-1	TRBJ1-2	16
CASSFIGGPSNTEAFF	TGTGCCAGCAGTTTCATAGGGGGTCCCTCGAACACTGAAGCTTTCTTT	.	.	TRBV2	TRBJ1-1	16
CASSLSGGISYEQYF	TGTGCCAGCAGCCTAAGCGGGGGGATCTCCTACGAGCAGTACTTC	TRBD2	.	TRBV4-2	TRBJ2-7	15
CASSLFPGRLADEETQYF	TGTGCCAGCAGCTTATTTCCGGGGCGACTAGCGGACGAAGAGACCCAGTACTTC	TRBD2	once	TRBV7-3	TRBJ2-5	18
CASSLVGAREQFF	TGTGCCAGCAGTTTAGTGGGGGCGCGGGAGCAGTTCTTC	.	.	TRBV27	TRBJ2-1	13
CASSVGTTGELFF	TGTGCCAGCAGCGTAGGGACTACCGGGGAGCTGTTTTTT	.	once	TRBV9	TRBJ2-2	13
CASSPRDRMNTEAFF	TGTGCCAGCAGCCCGCGGGACAGAATGAACACTGAAGCTTTCTTT	TRBD1	once	TRBV3-1/TRBV3-2	TRBJ1-1	15
CASSTRQKATDTQYF	TGTGCCAGCAGCACCCGACAGAAAGCCACAGATACGCAGTATTTT	.	.	TRBV9	TRBJ2-3	15
CASGLRLDRDINYGYTF	TGTGCCAGCGGTTTGCGCCTCGACAGGGATATTAACTATGGCTACACCTTC	TRBD1	.	TRBV5-5	TRBJ1-2	17
CASMAGQGTEAFF	TGTGCCAGCATGGCAGGACAGGGCACTGAAGCTTTCTTT	TRBD1	.	TRBV2	TRBJ1-1	13
CASSLQGPNSPLHF	TGTGCCAGCAGCTTGCAGGGGCCAAATTCACCCCTCCACTTT	.	.	TRBV11-3	TRBJ1-6	14
CASSRELDKFSNSPLHF	TGTGCCAGTAGTAGAGAGCTTGACAAGTTCTCCAATTCACCCCTCCACTTT	.	.	TRBV19	TRBJ1-6	17
CASPGQEHNSPLHF	TGTGCCAGCCCTGGACAGGAACATAATTCACCCCTCCACTTT	TRBD1	.	TRBV27	TRBJ1-6	14
CASTRSYEQYF	TGTGCCAGCACACGGTCCTACGAGCAGTACTTC	.	.	TRBV11-2	TRBJ2-7	11
CASSPAGRGQLPLHF	TGTGCCAGCAGCCCAGCAGGGCGGGGGCAATTGCCCCTCCACTTT	.	once	TRBV7-2	TRBJ1-6	15
CATSSLSGGDTDTQYF	TGTGCCACCAGCAGCCTTAGCGGGGGAGACACAGATACGCAGTATTTT	TRBD2	.	TRBV15	TRBJ2-3	16
CSVEDRYAGNTEAFF	TGCAGCGTTGAAGATCGGTACGCGGGGAACACTGAAGCTTTCTTT	.	.	TRBV29-1	TRBJ1-1	15
CASSLAGTVGTEAFF	TGTGCCAGCAGCTTGGCCGGGACAGTGGGAACTGAAGCTTTCTTT	TRBD1	.	TRBV5-4	TRBJ1-1	15
CASSAHRSTDTEAFF	TGTGCCAGTAGTGCCCACAGGAGTACGGACACTGAAGCTTTCTTT	.	.	TRBV19	TRBJ1-1	15
CASSHSGTGRTEAFF	TGTGCCAGCAGCCATTCCGGGACAGGGCGGACTGAAGCTTTCTTT	TRBD1	once	TRBV3-1/TRBV3-2	TRBJ1-1	15
CSASGGYGYTF	TGCAGTGCTAGTGGAGGTTATGGCTACACCTTC	.	.	TRBV20-1	TRBJ1-2	11
CASSQSDRHYEQYF	TGCGCCAGCAGTCAATCGGACAGGCACTACGAGCAGTACTTC	TRBD1	.	TRBV23-1	TRBJ2-7	14
CASSLDGRGAPFTRQYF	TGTGCCAGCAGCTTGGATGGGCGGGGAGCCCCTTTTACGAGGCAGTACTTC	.	.	TRBV5-6	TRBJ2-7	17
CASSVTSGGSGRQFF	TGTGCCAGCAGCGTTACTAGCGGGGGTTCCGGGCGGCAGTTCTTC	TRBD2	.	TRBV9	TRBJ2-1	15
CASSLGFTGDRVSNQPQHF	TGTGCCAGCAGCTTAGGGTTTACAGGGGATCGGGTTAGCAATCAGCCCCAGCATTTT	TRBD1	.	TRBV7-9	TRBJ1-5	19
CASSLIAGLVYEQYF	TGTGCCAGTAGTCTAATAGCAGGACTTGTCTACGAGCAGTACTTC	.	.	TRBV19	TRBJ2-7	15
CASSKTDREGNQPQHF	TGTGCCAGCAGCAAAACGGACAGGGAGGGCAATCAGCCCCAGCATTTT	.	.	TRBV21-1	TRBJ1-5	16
CASSSFLSGGEGSYNEQFF	TGTGCCAGCAGCAGTTTTTTAAGCGGGGGAGAGGGCTCCTACAATGAGCAGTTCTTC	TRBD2	.	TRBV7-9	TRBJ2-1	19
CARRSEVGADTIYF	TGTGCCAGACGATCGGAAGTGGGGGCTGACACCATATATTTT	.	.	TRBV5-3	TRBJ1-3	14
CASSLLGQANTGELFF	TGTGCCAGCAGCTTGCTGGGACAGGCAAACACCGGGGAGCTGTTTTTT	TRBD1	.	TRBV5-6	TRBJ2-2	16
CASSVGTGQETQYF	TGTGCCAGCAGCGTAGGAACGGGTCAAGAGACCCAGTACTTC	.	.	TRBV9	TRBJ2-5	14
CAIQGQTTEAFF	TGTGCCATCCAGGGACAGACCACTGAAGCTTTCTTT	TRBD1	.	TRBV10-3	TRBJ1-1	12
CASSKQGASYNEQFF	TGTGCTAGTAGTAAACAGGGGGCCTCATACAATGAGCAGTTCTTC	TRBD1	.	TRBV19	TRBJ2-1	15
CATQSGQVLYGYTF	TGTGCCACCCAGAGTGGGCAGGTGTTATATGGCTACACCTTC	.	.	TRBV19	TRBJ1-2	14
CASMDRVGGNSYEQYF	TGTGCCAGTATGGATAGGGTTGGGGGGAACTCCTACGAGCAGTACTTC	.	.	TRBV19	TRBJ2-7	16
CASRTIQRVNTGELFF	TGTGCCAGCAGAACAATTCAGCGGGTCAACACCGGGGAGCTGTTTTTT	.	.	TRBV11-2	TRBJ2-2	16
CASNPGGGAWNEQFF	TGTGCCAGTAATCCCGGCGGGGGGGCTTGGAATGAGCAGTTCTTC	TRBD2	.	TRBV6-5	TRBJ2-1	15
CAISDGVTDTQYF	TGTGCCATCAGTGACGGGGTCACAGATACGCAGTATTTT	.	.	TRBV10-3	TRBJ2-3	13
CASSAGDRGRSTGELFF	TGCGCCAGCAGCGCTGGCGACAGGGGGCGAAGCACCGGGGAGCTGTTTTTT	TRBD1	.	TRBV5-1	TRBJ2-2	17
CATSRDPLMTGELFF	TGTGCCACCAGCAGAGATCCTTTAATGACCGGGGAGCTGTTTTTT	.	.	TRBV15	TRBJ2-2	15
CASSFTPGSYGYTF	TGCGCCAGCAGCTTCACTCCGGGTTCATATGGCTACACCTTC	.	.	TRBV5-1	TRBJ1-2	14
CASSYSSGQPQHF	TGTGCCAGCAGTTACTCGAGCGGACAGCCCCAGCATTTT	.	.	TRBV6-2/TRBV6-3	TRBJ1-5	13